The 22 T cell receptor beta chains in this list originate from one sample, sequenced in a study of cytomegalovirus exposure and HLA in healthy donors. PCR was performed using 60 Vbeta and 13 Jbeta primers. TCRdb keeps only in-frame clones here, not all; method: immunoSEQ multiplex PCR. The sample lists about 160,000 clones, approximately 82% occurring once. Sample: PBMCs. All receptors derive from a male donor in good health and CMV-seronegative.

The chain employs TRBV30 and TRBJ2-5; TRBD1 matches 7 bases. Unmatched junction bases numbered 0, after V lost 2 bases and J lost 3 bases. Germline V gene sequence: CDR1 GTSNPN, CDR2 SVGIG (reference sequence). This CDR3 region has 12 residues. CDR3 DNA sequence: TGTGCCTGGAGTCAGGGGGAAGAGACCCAGTACTTC. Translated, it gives CAWSQGEETQYF.

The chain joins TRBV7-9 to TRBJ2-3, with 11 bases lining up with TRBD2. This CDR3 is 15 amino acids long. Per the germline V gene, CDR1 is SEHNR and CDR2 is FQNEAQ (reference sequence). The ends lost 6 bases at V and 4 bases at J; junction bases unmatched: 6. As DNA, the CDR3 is TGTGCCAGCAGAAAATATAGCGGGGGGGCAGATACGCAGTATTTT. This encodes CASRKYSGGADTQYF. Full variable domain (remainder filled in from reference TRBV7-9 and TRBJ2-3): DTGVSQNPRHKITKRGQNVTFRCDPISEHNRLYWYRQTLGQGPEFLTYFQNEAQLEKSRLLSDRFSAERPKGSFSTLEIQRTEQGDSAMYLCASRKYSGGADTQYFGPGTRLTVL.

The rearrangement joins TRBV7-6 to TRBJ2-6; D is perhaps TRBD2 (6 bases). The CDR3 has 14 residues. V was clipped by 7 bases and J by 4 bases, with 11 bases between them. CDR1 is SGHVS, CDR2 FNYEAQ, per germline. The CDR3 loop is CASNRGNGANVLTF. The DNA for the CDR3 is TGTGCCAGCAATCGGGGGAACGGGGCCAACGTCCTGACTTTC.

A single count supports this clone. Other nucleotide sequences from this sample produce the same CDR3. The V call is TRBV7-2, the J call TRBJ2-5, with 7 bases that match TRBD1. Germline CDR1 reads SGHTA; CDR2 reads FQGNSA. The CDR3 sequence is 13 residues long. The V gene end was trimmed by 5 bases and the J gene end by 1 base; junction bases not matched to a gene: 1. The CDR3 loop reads CASSRDSQETQYF. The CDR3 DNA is TGTGCCAGCAGCCGGGACAGCCAAGAGACCCAGTACTTC.

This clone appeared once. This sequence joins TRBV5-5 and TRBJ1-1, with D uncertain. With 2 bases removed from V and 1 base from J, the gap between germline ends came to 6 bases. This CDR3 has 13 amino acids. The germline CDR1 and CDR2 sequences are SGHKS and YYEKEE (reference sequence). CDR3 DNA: TGTGCCAGCAGCTTCGGAGAGAACACTGAAGCTTTCTTT. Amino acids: CASSFGENTEAFF.

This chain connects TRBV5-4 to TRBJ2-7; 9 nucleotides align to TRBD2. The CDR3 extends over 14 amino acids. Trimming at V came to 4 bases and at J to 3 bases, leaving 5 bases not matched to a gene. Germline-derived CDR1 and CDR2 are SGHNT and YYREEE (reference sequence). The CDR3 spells CASSPSGGSYEQYF. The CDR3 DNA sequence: TGTGCCAGCAGCCCCAGCGGGGGGAGCTACGAGCAGTACTTC.

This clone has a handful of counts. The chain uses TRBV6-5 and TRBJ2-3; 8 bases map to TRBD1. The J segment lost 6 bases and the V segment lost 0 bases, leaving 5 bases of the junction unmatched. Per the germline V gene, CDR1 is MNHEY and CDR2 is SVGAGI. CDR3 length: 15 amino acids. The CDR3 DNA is TGTGCCAGCAGTTACTCTCAGGGGGCCTATGATACGCAGTATTTT. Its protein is CASSYSQGAYDTQYF.

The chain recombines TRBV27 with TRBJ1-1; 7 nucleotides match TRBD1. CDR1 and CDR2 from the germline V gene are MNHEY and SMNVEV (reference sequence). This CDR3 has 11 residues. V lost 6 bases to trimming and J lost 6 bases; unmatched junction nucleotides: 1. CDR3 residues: CASRGTAEAFF. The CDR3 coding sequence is TGTGCCAGCAGGGGGACAGCTGAAGCTTTCTTT.

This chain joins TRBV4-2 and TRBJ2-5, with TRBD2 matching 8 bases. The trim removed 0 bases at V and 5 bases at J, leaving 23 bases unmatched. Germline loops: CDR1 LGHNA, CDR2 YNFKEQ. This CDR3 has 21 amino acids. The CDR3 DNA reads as TGTGCCAGCAGCCAAGAGGGTACTAGCGGTCGGAGGCCAGGGGTTTGGGAGACCCAGTACTTC. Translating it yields CASSQEGTSGRRPGVWETQYF.

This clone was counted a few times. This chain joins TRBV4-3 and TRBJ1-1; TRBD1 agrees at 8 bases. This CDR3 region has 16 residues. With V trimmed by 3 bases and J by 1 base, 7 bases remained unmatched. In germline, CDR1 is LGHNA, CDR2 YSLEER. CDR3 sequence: CASSQRTGRGNTEAFF. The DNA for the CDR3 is TGCGCCAGCAGCCAGAGGACAGGGAGGGGGAACACTGAAGCTTTCTTT.

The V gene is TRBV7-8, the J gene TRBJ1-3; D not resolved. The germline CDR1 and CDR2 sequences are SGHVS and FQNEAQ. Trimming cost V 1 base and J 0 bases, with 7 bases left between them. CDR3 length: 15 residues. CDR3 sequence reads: CASSLGFGSGNTIYF. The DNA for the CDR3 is TGTGCCAGCAGCTTAGGGTTCGGCTCTGGAAACACCATATATTTT.

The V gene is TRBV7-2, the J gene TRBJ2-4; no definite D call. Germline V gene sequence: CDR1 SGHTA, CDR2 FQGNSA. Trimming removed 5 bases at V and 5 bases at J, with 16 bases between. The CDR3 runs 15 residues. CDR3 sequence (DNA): TGTGCCAGCAGCGCAGGTGGATTAAGTCAAAACATTCAGTACTTC. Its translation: CASSAGGLSQNIQYF.

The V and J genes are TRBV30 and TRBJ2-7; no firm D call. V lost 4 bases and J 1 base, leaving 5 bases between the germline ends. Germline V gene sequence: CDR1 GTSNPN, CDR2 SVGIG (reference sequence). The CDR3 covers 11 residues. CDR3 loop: CAWISSYEQYF. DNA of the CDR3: TGTGCCTGGATCAGTTCCTACGAGCAGTACTTC.

In DNA, the CDR3 is TGTGCCAGCAGGATGGGAGGGAGAGTAGACGAGCAGTACTTC. Protein product: CASRMGGRVDEQYF. This chain joins TRBV2 and TRBJ2-7, with TRBD2 matching over 7 bases. V lost 6 bases, J lost 5 bases, and 10 bases stayed unmatched. The germline V gene encodes CDR1 SNHLY and CDR2 FYNNEI. This CDR3 contains 14 residues.

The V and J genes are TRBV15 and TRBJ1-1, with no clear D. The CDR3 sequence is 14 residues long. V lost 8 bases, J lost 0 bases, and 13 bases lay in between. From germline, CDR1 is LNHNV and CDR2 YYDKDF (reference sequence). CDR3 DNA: TGTGCCACCGCGAGGGCGCGGATGAACACTGAAGCTTTCTTT. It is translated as CATARARMNTEAFF.

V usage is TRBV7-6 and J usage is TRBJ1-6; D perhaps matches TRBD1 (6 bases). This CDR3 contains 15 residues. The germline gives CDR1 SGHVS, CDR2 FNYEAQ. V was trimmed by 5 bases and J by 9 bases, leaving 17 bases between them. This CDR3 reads CASSPDSFTGSPLHF. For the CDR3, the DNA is TGTGCCAGCAGCCCGGACAGTTTCACCGGTTCACCCCTCCACTTT.

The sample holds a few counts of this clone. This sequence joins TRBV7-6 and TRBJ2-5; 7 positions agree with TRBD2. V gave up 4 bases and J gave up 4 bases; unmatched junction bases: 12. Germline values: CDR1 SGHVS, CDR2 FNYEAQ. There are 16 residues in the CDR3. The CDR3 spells CASSYPVPGGVETQYF. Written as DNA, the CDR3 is TGTGCCAGCAGCTACCCGGTCCCTGGGGGGGTAGAGACCCAGTACTTC.

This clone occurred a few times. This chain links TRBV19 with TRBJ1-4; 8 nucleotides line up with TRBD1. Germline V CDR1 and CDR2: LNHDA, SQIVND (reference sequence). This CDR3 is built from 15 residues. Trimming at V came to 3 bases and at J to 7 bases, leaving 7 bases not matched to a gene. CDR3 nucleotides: TGTGCCAGTAGTATCCCGCAGGGGGCCATTGAAAAACTGTTTTTT. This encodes CASSIPQGAIEKLFF.

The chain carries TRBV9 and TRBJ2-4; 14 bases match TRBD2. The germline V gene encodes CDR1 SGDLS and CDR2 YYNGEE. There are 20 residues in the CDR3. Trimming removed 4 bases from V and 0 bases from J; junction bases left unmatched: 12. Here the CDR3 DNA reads TGTGCCAGCAGCCCCAGCGGGACTAGCGGGAGAGCCGGAGCCAAAAACATTCAGTACTTC. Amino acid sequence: CASSPSGTSGRAGAKNIQYF.

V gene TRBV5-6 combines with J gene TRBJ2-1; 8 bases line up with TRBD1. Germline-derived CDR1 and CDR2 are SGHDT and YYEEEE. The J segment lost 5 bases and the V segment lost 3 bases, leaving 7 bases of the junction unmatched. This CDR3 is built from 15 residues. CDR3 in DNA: TGTGCCAGCAGCTCACAGGGGGTGTTGAACAATGAGCAGTTCTTC. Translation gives CASSSQGVLNNEQFF.

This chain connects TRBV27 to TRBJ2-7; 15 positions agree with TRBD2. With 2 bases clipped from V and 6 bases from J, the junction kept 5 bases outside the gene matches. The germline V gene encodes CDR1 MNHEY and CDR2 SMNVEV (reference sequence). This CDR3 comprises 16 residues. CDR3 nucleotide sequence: TGTGCCAGCAGTTTAGACGGACTAGCGGGAGGGGGCGAGCAGTACTTC. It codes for CASSLDGLAGGGEQYF.

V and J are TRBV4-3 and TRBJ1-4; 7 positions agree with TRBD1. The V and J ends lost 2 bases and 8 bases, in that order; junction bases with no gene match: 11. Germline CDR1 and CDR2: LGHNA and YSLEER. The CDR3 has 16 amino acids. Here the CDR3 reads CASSQFVEQGTEKLFF. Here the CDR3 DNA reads TGCGCCAGCAGCCAATTTGTTGAACAGGGGACCGAAAAACTGTTTTTT.